A single T cell receptor (beta chain) is shown here with its context. The antigen is undetermined. This CDR3 region has 17 residues. Trimming removed 3 bases from V and 2 bases from J, with 17 bases in between. Using a J-beta primer mix together with a sample-barcoded 5' primer, a second PCR was run for roughly 7 to 12 cycles. TCRdb re-analysed the 5' RACE reads in MiXCR, keeping a single row per CDR3 protein. The sample shows about 780,000 distinct CDR3 sequences, roughly 24% of them seen only once. This specimen belongs to a study of blood T cells in healthy people across ages. Overall study results and limits: PBMCs were not sorted, which prevented a conclusive comparison of naive versus antigen-experienced cells.

These data were likewise used in another study, on T cells of mothers and their children.

The specimen was blood. The rearrangement uses TRBV12-3 or TRBV12-4 and TRBJ1-5; D may be TRBD1 (6 bases). The receptor's source is a boy aged 5-17 years in good health. Here the CDR3 reads CASSLSAGVQGNQPQHF. The CDR3 region has the DNA TGTGCCAGCAGTTTGTCGGCAGGGGTGCAGGGCAATCAGCCCCAGCATTTT.